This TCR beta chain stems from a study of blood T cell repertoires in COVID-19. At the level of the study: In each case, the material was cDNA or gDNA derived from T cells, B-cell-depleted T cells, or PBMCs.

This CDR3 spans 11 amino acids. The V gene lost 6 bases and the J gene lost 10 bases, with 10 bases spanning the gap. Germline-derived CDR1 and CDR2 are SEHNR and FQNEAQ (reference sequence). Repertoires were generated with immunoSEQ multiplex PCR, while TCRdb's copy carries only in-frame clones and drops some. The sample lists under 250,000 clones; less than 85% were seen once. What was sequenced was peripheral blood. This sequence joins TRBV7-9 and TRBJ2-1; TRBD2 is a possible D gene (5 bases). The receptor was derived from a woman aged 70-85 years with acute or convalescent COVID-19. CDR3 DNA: TGTGCCAGCAGTTTGAGGAGGGAGCAGTTCTTC. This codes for CASSLRREQFF.